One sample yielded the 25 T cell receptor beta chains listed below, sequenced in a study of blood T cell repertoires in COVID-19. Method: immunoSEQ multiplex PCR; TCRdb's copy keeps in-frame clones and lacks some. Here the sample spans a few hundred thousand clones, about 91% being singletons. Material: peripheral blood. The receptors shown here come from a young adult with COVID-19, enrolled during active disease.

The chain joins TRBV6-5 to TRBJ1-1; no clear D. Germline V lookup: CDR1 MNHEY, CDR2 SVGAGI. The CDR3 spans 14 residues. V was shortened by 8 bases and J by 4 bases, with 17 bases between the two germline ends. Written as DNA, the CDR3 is TGTGCCAGCCTAAACCGGGCTGAGGGCACTGAAGCTTTCTTT. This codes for CASLNRAEGTEAFF.

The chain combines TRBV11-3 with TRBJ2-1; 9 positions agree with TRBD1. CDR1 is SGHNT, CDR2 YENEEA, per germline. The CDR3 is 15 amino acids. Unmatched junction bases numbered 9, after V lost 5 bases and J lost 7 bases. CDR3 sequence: CASSRGQGTGNEQFF. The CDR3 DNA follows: TGTGCCAGCAGCCGAGGACAGGGGACGGGGAATGAGCAGTTCTTC.

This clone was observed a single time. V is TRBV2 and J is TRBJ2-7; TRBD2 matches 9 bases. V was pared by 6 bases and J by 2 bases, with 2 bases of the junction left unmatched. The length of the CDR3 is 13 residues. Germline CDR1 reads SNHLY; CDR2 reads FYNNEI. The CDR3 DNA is TGTGCCAGCAGGAGACTAGCGGCCTACGAGCAGTACTTC. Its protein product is CASRRLAAYEQYF.

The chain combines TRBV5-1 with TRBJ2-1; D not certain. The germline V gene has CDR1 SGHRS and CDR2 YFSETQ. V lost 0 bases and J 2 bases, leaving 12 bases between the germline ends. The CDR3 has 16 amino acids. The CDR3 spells CASSLVGGPPYNEQFF. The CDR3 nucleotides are TGCGCCAGCAGCTTGGTAGGCGGCCCCCCCTACAATGAGCAGTTCTTC.

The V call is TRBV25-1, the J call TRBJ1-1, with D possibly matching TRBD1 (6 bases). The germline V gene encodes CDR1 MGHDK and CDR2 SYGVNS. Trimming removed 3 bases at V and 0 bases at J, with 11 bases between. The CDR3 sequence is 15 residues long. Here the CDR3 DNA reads TGTGCCAGCAGTGACCTAAGACAGGTGAACACTGAAGCTTTCTTT. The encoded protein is CASSDLRQVNTEAFF. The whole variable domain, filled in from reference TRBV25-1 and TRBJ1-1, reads EADIYQTPRYLVIGTGKKITLECSQTMGHDKMYWYQQDPGMELHLIHYSYGVNSTEKGDLSSESTVSRIRTEHFPLTLESARPSHTSQYLCASSDLRQVNTEAFFGQGTRLTVV.

CDR3 sequence reads: CASSLWRLAGPTGELFF. In nucleotides, the CDR3 is TGTGCCAGCAGCTTATGGAGATTAGCGGGACCCACCGGGGAGCTGTTTTTT. V usage is TRBV7-8 and J usage is TRBJ2-2, with 8 positions matching TRBD2. Germline CDR1 reads SGHVS; CDR2 reads FQNEAQ. After removal of 2 bases from V and 4 bases from J, the junction contained 9 bases not matched to a gene. This CDR3 is built from 17 residues.

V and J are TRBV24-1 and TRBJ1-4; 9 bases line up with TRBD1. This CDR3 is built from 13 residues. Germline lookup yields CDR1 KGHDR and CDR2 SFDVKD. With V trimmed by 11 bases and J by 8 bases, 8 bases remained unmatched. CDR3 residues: CANNRGLNEKLFF. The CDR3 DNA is TGTGCCAACAACAGGGGGCTTAACGAAAAACTGTTTTTT.

CDR3 sequence (DNA): TGTGCCAGCAGCTTTAATACAGGGGGCATCAGTCAGCCCCAGCATTTT. Encoded protein: CASSFNTGGISQPQHF. This chain uses TRBV7-9 with TRBJ1-5, with 9 bases matching TRBD1. V dropped 3 bases and J dropped 6; count of bases not matched to a gene: 9. Germline values: CDR1 SEHNR, CDR2 FQNEAQ (reference sequence). The CDR3 totals 16 residues.

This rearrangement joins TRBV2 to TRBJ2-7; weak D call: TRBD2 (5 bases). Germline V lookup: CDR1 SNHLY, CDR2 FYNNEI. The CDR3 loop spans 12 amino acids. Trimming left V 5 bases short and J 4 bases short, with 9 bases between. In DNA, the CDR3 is TGTGCCAGCAGTAGCGACTATTACGAGCAGTACTTC. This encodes CASSSDYYEQYF.

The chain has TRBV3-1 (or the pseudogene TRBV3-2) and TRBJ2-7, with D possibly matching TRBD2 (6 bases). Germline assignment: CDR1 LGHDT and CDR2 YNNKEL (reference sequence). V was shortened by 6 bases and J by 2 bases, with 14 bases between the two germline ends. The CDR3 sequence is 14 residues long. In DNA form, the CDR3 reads TGTGCCAGCAGGGGACGTGGGAGGCCCTACGAGCAGTACTTC. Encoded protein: CASRGRGRPYEQYF.

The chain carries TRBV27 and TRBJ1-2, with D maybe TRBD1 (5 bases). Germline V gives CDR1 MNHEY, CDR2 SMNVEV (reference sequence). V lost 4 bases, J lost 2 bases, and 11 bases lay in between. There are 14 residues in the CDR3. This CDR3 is CASSSMAGNYGYTF. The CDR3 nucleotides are TGTGCCAGCAGTTCAATGGCAGGGAACTATGGCTACACCTTC.

The CDR3 reads CASSDTGSYGYTF. CDR3 coding DNA: TGTGCCAGCAGTGACACAGGCTCCTATGGCTACACCTTC. The rearrangement links TRBV2 to TRBJ1-2, with D possibly TRBD1 on 5 matching bases. The CDR3 is made up of 13 amino acids. CDR1 is SNHLY and CDR2 is FYNNEI in the germline V gene. Trimming removed 3 bases from V and 4 bases from J, with 9 bases in between.

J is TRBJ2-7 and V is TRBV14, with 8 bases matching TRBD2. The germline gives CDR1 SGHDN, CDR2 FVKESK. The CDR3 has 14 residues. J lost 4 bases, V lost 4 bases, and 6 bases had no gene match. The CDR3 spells CASSPGGDLYEQYF. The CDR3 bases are TGTGCCAGCAGCCCGGGAGGGGATTTATACGAGCAGTACTTC.

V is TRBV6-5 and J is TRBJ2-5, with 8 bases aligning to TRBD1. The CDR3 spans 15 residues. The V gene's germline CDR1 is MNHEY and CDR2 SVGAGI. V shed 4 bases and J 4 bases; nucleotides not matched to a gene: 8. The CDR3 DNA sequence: TGTGCCAGCAGTTGGACAGGGAAGTGGGGAGAGACCCAGTACTTC. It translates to CASSWTGKWGETQYF.

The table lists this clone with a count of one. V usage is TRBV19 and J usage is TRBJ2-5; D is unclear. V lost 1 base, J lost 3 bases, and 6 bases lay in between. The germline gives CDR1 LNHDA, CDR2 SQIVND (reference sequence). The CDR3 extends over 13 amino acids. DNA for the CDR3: TGTGCCAGTAGTATAGGGGCAGAAGAGACCCAGTACTTC. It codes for CASSIGAEETQYF. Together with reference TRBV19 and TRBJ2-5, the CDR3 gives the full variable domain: DGGITQSPKYLFRKEGQNVTLSCEQNLNHDAMYWYRQDPGQGLRLIYYSQIVNDFQKGDIAEGYSVSREKKESFPLTVTSAQKNPTAFYLCASSIGAEETQYFGPGTRLLVL.

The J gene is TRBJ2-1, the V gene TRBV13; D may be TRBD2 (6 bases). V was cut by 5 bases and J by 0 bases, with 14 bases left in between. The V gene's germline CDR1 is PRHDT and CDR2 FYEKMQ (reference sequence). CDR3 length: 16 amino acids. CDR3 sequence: CASSRSGSSSYNEQFF. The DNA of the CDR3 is TGTGCCAGCAGCCGGTCCGGGAGCAGCTCCTACAATGAGCAGTTCTTC. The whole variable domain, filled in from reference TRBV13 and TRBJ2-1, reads AAGVIQSPRHLIKEKRETATLKCYPIPRHDTVYWYQQGPGQDPQFLISFYEKMQSDKGSIPDRFSAQQFSDYHSELNMSSLELGDSALYFCASSRSGSSSYNEQFFGPGTRLTVL.

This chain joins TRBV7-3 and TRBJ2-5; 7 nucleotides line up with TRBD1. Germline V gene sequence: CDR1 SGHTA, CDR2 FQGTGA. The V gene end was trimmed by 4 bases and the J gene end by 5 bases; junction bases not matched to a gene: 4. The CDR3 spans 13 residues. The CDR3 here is CASSWTQGETQYF. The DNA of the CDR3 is TGTGCCAGCAGCTGGACACAGGGGGAGACCCAGTACTTC.

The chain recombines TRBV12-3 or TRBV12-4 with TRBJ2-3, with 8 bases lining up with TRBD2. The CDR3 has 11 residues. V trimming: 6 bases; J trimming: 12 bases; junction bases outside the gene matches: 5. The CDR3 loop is CASSLAGFQYF. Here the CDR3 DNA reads TGTGCCAGCAGCCTAGCGGGTTTTCAGTATTTT.

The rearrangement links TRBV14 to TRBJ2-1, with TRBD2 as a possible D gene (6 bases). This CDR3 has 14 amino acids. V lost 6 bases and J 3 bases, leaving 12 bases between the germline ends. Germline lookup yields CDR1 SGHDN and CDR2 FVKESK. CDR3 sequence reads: CASSERVVYNEQFF. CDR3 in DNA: TGTGCCAGCAGTGAGCGGGTGGTCTACAATGAGCAGTTCTTC. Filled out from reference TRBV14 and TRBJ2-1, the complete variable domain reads EAGVTQFPSHSVIEKGQTVTLRCDPISGHDNLYWYRRVMGKEIKFLLHFVKESKQDESGMPNNRFLAERTGGTYSTLKVQPAELEDSGVYFCASSERVVYNEQFFGPGTRLTVL.

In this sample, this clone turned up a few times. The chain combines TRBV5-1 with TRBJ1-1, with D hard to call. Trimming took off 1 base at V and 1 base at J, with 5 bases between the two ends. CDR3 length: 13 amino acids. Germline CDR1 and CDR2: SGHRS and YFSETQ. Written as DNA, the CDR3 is TGCGCCAGCAGCTTGACAGCGAACACTGAAGCTTTCTTT. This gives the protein CASSLTANTEAFF. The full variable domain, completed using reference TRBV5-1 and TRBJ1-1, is KAGVTQTPRYLIKTRGQQVTLSCSPISGHRSVSWYQQTPGQGLQFLFEYFSETQRNKGNFPGRFSGRQFSNSRSEMNVSTLELGDSALYLCASSLTANTEAFFGQGTRLTVV.

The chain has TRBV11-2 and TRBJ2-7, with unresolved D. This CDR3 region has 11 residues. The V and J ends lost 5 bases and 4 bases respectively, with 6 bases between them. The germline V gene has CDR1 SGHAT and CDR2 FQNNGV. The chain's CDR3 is CASSRGYEQYF. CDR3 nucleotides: TGTGCCAGCAGCCGAGGTTACGAGCAGTACTTC.

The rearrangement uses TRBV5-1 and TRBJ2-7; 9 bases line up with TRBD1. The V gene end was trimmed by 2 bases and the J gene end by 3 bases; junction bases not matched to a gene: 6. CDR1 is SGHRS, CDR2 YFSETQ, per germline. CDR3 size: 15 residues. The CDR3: CASSFGTGNSYEQYF. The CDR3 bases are TGCGCCAGCAGCTTCGGGACAGGGAATAGCTACGAGCAGTACTTC.

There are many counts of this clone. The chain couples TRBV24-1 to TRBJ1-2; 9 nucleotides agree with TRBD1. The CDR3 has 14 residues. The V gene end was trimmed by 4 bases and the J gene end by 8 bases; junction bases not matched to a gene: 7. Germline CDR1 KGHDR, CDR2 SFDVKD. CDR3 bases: TGTGCCACCAGTGACCCCGACAGGGGGTGGGGCTACACCTTC. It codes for CATSDPDRGWGYTF.

The DNA of the CDR3 is TGTGCCAGCAGCACGTGGGTGGTAGCGGGAAAAGAATCGAACACCGGGGAGCTGTTTTTT. As protein: CASSTWVVAGKESNTGELFF. This chain links TRBV5-4 with TRBJ2-2, with TRBD2 matching 8 bases. V was pared by 4 bases and J by 0 bases, with 17 bases of the junction left unmatched. This CDR3 contains 20 residues. In germline, CDR1 is SGHNT, CDR2 YYREEE (reference sequence).

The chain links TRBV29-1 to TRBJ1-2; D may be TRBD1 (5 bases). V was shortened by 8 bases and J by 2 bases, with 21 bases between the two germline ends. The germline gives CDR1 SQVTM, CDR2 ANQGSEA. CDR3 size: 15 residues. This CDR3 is CSPSPGLEGNYGYTF. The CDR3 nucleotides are TGCAGCCCATCCCCAGGGTTGGAGGGCAACTATGGCTACACCTTC.